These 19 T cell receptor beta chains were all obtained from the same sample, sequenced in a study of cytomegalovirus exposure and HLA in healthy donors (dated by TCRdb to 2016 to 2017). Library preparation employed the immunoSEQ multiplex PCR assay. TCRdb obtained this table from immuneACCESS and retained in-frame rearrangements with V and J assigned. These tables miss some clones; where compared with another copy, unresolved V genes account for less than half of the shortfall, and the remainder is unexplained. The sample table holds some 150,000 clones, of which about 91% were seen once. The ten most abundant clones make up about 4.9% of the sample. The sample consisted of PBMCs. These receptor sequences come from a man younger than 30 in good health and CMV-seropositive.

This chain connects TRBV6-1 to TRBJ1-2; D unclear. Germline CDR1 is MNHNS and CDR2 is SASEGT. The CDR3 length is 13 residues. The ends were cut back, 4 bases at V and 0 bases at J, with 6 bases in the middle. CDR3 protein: CASSVQANYGYTF. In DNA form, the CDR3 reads TGTGCCAGCAGTGTACAAGCTAACTATGGCTACACCTTC.

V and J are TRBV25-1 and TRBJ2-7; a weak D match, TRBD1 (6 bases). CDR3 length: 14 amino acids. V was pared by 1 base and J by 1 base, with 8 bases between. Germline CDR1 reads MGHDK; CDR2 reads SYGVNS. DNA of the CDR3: TGTGCCAGCAGTGAATGGGGGACATCCTACGAGCAGTACTTC. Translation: CASSEWGTSYEQYF.

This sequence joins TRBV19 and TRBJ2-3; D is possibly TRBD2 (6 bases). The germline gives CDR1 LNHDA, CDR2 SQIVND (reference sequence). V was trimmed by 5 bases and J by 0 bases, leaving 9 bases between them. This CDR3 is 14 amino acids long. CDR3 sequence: CASSWGDSTDTQYF. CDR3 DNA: TGTGCCAGTAGTTGGGGGGACAGCACAGATACGCAGTATTTT.

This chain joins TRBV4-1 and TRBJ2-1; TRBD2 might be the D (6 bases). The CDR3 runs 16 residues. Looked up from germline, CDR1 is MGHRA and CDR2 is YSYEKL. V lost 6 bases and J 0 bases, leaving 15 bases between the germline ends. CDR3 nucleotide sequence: TGCGCCAGCAGGCCCCTCCTAGCGTCCTCCTACAATGAGCAGTTCTTC. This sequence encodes CASRPLLASSYNEQFF.

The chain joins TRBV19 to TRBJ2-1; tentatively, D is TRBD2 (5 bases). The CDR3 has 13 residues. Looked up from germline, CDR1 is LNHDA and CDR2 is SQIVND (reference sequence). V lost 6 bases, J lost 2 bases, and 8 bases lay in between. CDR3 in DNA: TGTGCCAGTAGCACCGGGACCTACAATGAGCAGTTCTTC. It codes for CASSTGTYNEQFF.

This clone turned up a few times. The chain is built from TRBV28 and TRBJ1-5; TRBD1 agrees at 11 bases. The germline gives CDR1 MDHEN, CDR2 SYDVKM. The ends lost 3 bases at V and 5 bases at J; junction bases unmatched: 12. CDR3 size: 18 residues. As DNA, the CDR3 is TGTGCCAGCAGTTTCGTGCGTGACGGACAGGGGGCATATCAGCCCCAGCATTTT. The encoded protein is CASSFVRDGQGAYQPQHF.

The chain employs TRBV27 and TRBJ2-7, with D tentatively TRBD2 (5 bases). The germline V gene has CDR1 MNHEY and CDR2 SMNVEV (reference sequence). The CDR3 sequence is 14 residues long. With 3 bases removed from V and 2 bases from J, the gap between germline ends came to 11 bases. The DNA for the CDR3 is TGTGCCAGCAGTTTGGTTGGGAGTACCTACGAGCAGTACTTC. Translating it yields CASSLVGSTYEQYF.

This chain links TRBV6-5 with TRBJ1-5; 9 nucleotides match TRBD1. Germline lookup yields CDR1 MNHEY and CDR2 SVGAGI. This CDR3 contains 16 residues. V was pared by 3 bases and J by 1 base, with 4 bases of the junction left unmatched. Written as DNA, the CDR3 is TGTGCCAGCAGTTATACAGGGGGCTACAGCAATCAGCCCCAGCATTTT. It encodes CASSYTGGYSNQPQHF.

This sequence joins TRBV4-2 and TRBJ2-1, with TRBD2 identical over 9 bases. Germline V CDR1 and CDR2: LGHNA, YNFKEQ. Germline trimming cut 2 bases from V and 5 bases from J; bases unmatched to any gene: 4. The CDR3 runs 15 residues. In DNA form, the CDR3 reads TGTGCCAGCAGCCAACTGGGACTAGCCGACAATGAGCAGTTCTTC. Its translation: CASSQLGLADNEQFF.

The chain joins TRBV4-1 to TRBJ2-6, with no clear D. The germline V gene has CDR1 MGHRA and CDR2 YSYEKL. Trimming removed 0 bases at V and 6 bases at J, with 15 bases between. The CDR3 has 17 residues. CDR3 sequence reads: CASSQDLGTTVANVLTF. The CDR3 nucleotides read TGCGCCAGCAGCCAAGATCTAGGAACGACCGTGGCCAACGTCCTGACTTTC.

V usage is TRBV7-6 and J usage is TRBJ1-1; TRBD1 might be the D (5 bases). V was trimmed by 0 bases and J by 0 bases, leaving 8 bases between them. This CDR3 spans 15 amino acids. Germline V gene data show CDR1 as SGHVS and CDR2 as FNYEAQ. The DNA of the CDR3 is TGTGCCAGCAGCTTAGCCTTGACAGTGAACACTGAAGCTTTCTTT. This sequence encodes CASSLALTVNTEAFF.

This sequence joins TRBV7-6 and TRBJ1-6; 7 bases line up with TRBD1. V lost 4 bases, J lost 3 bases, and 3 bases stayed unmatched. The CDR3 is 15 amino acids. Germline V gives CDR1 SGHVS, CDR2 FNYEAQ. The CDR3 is CASSSDRNYNSPLHF. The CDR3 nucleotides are TGTGCCAGCAGCTCGGACAGGAACTATAATTCACCCCTCCACTTT.

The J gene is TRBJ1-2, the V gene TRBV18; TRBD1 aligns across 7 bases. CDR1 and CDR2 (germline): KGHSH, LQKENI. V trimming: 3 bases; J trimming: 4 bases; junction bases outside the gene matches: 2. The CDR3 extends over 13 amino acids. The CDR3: CASSPGQIYGYTF. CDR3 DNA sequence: TGTGCCAGCTCACCGGGACAGATCTATGGCTACACCTTC.

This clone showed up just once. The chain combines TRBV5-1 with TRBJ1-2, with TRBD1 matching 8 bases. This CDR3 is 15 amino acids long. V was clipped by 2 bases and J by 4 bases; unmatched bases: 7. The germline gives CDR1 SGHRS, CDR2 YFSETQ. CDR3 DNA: TGCGCCAGCAGCTTCTATGGACAGGGTGGCTATGGCTACACCTTC. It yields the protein CASSFYGQGGYGYTF.

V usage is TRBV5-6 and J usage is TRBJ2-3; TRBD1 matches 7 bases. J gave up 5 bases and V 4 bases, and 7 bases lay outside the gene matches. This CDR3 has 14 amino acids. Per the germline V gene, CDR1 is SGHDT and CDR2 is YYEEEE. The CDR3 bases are TGTGCCAGCAGCCTTGACAGGGTGGTAGATACGCAGTATTTT. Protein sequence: CASSLDRVVDTQYF.

In nucleotides, the CDR3 is TGTGCCAGCAGTCAAACAGGGAACATCTCCTACGAGCAGTACTTC. This gives the protein CASSQTGNISYEQYF. The chain links TRBV5-4 to TRBJ2-7; tentatively, D is TRBD1 (6 bases). The CDR3 is made up of 15 amino acids. The germline V gene encodes CDR1 SGHNT and CDR2 YYREEE (reference sequence). Trimming stripped 5 bases from V and 0 bases from J, with 15 bases between.

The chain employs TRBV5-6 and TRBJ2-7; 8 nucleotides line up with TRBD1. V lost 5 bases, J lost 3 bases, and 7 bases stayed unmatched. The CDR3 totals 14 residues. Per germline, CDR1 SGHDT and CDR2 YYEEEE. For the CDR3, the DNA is TGTGCCAGCAGATACCGGGACAGGTTCTACGAGCAGTACTTC. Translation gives CASRYRDRFYEQYF.

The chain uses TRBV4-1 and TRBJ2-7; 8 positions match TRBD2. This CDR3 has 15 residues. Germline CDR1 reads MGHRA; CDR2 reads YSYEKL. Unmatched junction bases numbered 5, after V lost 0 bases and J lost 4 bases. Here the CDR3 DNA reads TGCGCCAGCAGCCAAGAAGGCGGGGGGACGTACGAGCAGTACTTC. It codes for CASSQEGGGTYEQYF.

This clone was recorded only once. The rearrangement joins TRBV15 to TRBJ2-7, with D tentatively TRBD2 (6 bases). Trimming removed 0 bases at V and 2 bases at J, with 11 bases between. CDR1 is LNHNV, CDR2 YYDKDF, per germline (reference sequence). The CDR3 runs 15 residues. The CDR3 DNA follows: TGTGCCACCAGCAGAGATACCCGGGGGACCTACGAGCAGTACTTC. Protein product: CATSRDTRGTYEQYF.